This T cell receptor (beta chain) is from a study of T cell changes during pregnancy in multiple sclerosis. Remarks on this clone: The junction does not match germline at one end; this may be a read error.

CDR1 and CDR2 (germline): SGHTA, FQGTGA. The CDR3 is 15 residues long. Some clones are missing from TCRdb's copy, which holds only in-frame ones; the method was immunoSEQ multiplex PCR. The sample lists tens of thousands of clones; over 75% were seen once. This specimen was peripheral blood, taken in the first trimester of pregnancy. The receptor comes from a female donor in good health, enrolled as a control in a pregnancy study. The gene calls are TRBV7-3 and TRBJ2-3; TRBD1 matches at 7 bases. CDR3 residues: CASSSPGGSTNTQYF. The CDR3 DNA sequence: TGTGCCAGCAGCTCCCCAGGGGGATCCACAAATACGCAGTATTTT.